This is a list of T cell receptor beta chains from one sample in a study of T cell responses to AZD1222 COVID-19 vaccine. The method was immunoSEQ multiplex PCR; TCRdb's version includes in-frame clones alone and lacks a portion of them. The sample has 99,000 or so clones, 85% to 90% seen once. Source: peripheral blood, taken on day 0 of AZD1222 vaccination. Receptors originate from an adult in good health. Each CDR3 is given with its conserved first and last residue. D genes are given only for firm matches. Part of the rows lack a size; the others show once, few, many or a class for expanded clones.

cdr3_nt cdr3_aa clone_size j_call v_call d_call
TGTGCCAGCAGCTTAGCCGGGACTAGCGGGAGTCCAACCTACAATGAGCAGTTCTTC CASSLAGTSGSPTYNEQFF NA TRBJ2-1 TRBV11-2 TRBD2
TGTGCCAGCAGTTTTGGATGGACAGGACTTATGAACACCGGGGAGCTGTTTTTT CASSFGWTGLMNTGELFF NA TRBJ2-2 TRBV28 TRBD1
TGTGCCAGTAGTATCAGTCTAGCGGTATACAATGAGCAGTTCTTC CASSISLAVYNEQFF NA TRBJ2-1 TRBV19 TRBD2
TGTGCCAGCAGCTTAGGTGCGGAGGGGGGCTCCTACAATGAGCAGTTCTTC CASSLGAEGGSYNEQFF NA TRBJ2-1 TRBV11-2 NA
TGTGCAAGTCGCCCCACGACAGGGACCCTCTACAATGAGCAGTTCTTC CASRPTTGTLYNEQFF NA TRBJ2-1 TRBV12-2 NA
TGTGCCAGCAGTTACTCGAATCTGTGGGCGGGAGTTCATACAGATACGCAGTATTTT CASSYSNLWAGVHTDTQYF NA TRBJ2-3 TRBV6-2/TRBV6-3 TRBD2
TGCGCCAGCAGCCCCCCGGAAGGGGCGGGAGAAAAACTGTTTTTT CASSPPEGAGEKLFF NA TRBJ1-4 TRBV5-1 NA
TGTGCCAGCAGTTACTCTGGTGAAGCTTTCTTT CASSYSGEAFF NA TRBJ1-1 TRBV6-5 NA
TGTGCCAGCAAGCTAACCTCGGCAGAAACCTACGAGCAGTACTTC CASKLTSAETYEQYF NA TRBJ2-7 TRBV6-5 NA
TGTGCCAGCAGTAGACCGGGACAGGGGCCCAATCAGCCCCAGCATTTT CASSRPGQGPNQPQHF NA TRBJ1-5 TRBV28 TRBD1
TGTGCCAGCAGCTCCGGACAGGGGGGGACAGATACGCAGTATTTT CASSSGQGGTDTQYF NA TRBJ2-3 TRBV7-9 TRBD1
TGTGCCAGCAGCTTCGACAGGGGAGCTAAGCATTTT CASSFDRGAKHF NA TRBJ1-5 TRBV7-9 TRBD1
TGTGCCAGCAGTAAGAGACAGGTTCGAGACACTGAAGCTTTCTTT CASSKRQVRDTEAFF NA TRBJ1-1 TRBV6-5 NA
TGTGGACGGGGGGGCTCAGTCTATGGCTACACCTTC CGRGGSVYGYTF NA TRBJ1-2 TRBV11-3 NA
TGTGCCAGCAGCGTAGGGGATTCCTACGAGCAGTACTTC CASSVGDSYEQYF NA TRBJ2-7 TRBV9 NA
TGCGCCAGCAGCTTGATGGGGTTAGCAACTAATGAAAAACTGTTTTTT CASSLMGLATNEKLFF NA TRBJ1-4 TRBV5-1 NA
TGTGCCAGCAGTGAACAAGAAGCAGGTTCTTATGGCTACACCTTC CASSEQEAGSYGYTF NA TRBJ1-2 TRBV6-1 NA
TGTGCCACGGCTCCGGATCATAGCAATCAGCCCCAGCATTTT CATAPDHSNQPQHF NA TRBJ1-5 TRBV15 NA
TGTGCCAGCACACAGACCTATAATTCACCCCTCCACTTT CASTQTYNSPLHF NA TRBJ1-6 TRBV27 NA
TGTGCCAGCAGCCAAGGGACAGGGGTGGGCTATGGCTACACCTTC CASSQGTGVGYGYTF NA TRBJ1-2 TRBV3-1/TRBV3-2 TRBD1
TGTGCCAGTAGTATAGGGACAGGCACAGATACGCAGTATTTT CASSIGTGTDTQYF NA TRBJ2-3 TRBV19 NA
TGTGCCAGCAGCTTAGGATGGGAGGCTGGGGCCAACGTCCTGACTTTC CASSLGWEAGANVLTF NA TRBJ2-6 TRBV7-2 NA
TGTGCCAGCAGTCCCATGGACAGGGGGTCCTACGAGCAGTACTTC CASSPMDRGSYEQYF NA TRBJ2-7 TRBV6-5 TRBD1
TGTGCCAGCAGCCCCGGGACTAGCCACGAGCAGTACTTC CASSPGTSHEQYF NA TRBJ2-7 TRBV5-4 TRBD2
TGTGCCACCAGCAGAGATTTGGGGACTAGCGGGGGGAATGAGCAGTTCTTC CATSRDLGTSGGNEQFF NA TRBJ2-1 TRBV15 TRBD2
TGCGCCAGCAGTGCGGTCTCCTCCTACGAGCAGTACTTC CASSAVSSYEQYF NA TRBJ2-7 TRBV10-1 NA
TGTGCCAGTAGTATACGCTCTGGAAACACCATATATTTT CASSIRSGNTIYF NA TRBJ1-3 TRBV19 NA
TGTGCCAGTAGTATATCGCCTTCCTACGAGCAGTACTTC CASSISPSYEQYF NA TRBJ2-7 TRBV19 NA
TGCAGCGGCGCGCGGCACACTGAAGCTTTCTTT CSGARHTEAFF NA TRBJ1-1 TRBV29-1 NA
TGTGCCAGCGGGGCGACGGGAGATGGGTATACGCAGTATTTT CASGATGDGYTQYF NA TRBJ2-3 TRBV3-1/TRBV3-2 NA
TGTGCCAGTCGGCCGGGACAGGGTTACAATCAGCCCCAGCATTTT CASRPGQGYNQPQHF few TRBJ1-5 TRBV6-5 TRBD1
TGTGCCAGCAGTTCGACAGGCTCTGGAAACACCATATATTTT CASSSTGSGNTIYF once TRBJ1-3 TRBV6-5 NA
TGTGCCAGCAGCCCAACGTGGGCAGATACGCAGTATTTT CASSPTWADTQYF NA TRBJ2-3 TRBV7-9 NA
TGTGCCAGCAGCTTCAGCGGGAGTAACGAGCAGTACTTC CASSFSGSNEQYF NA TRBJ2-7 TRBV11-2 TRBD2
TGTGCCAGCAGTTTAGGAGGGGCCTACACCTTC CASSLGGAYTF NA TRBJ1-2 TRBV6-5 NA
TGTGCCAGCAGTTCCCAAACCGGGGAGCTGTTTTTT CASSSQTGELFF NA TRBJ2-2 TRBV27 NA
TGCGCCAGCAGCGAACGGACTAGCGGGAGACCGGGTGAGCAGTTCTTC CASSERTSGRPGEQFF once TRBJ2-1 TRBV5-1 TRBD2
TGTGCCAGCTCCCTCACAACAGGGGCCGGGGAGCTGTTTTTT CASSLTTGAGELFF NA TRBJ2-2 TRBV19 TRBD1
TGTGCCAGCAGCTTATTTCTTGCGAATCCCCAAGAGACCCAGTACTTC CASSLFLANPQETQYF NA TRBJ2-5 TRBV7-9 NA
TGTGCCACCAGCAGAGTTGAGGGACTAGCAGGGTACAATGAGCAGTTCTTC CATSRVEGLAGYNEQFF NA TRBJ2-1 TRBV15 TRBD2
TGTGCCAGCAGTCTAAGGACAGGGGTGTATGGCTACACCTTC CASSLRTGVYGYTF NA TRBJ1-2 TRBV28 TRBD1
TGTGCCAGCCTCAAAGGCGGAAGAGCTAACTATGGCTACACCTTC CASLKGGRANYGYTF NA TRBJ1-2 TRBV6-5 NA
TGTGCCAGCAGCCAAATTCCGCAAGCGGTCAGCACAGATACGCAGTATTTT CASSQIPQAVSTDTQYF NA TRBJ2-3 TRBV3-1/TRBV3-2 NA
TGTGCCAGCAGCCAAGGACAGGGGGATGGCAATCAGCCCCAGCATTTT CASSQGQGDGNQPQHF NA TRBJ1-5 TRBV6-6 TRBD1
TGTGCCAGCAGCTTGGAGGGCAGTGAGCAGTTCTTC CASSLEGSEQFF few TRBJ2-1 TRBV7-8 NA
TGTGCCTGGAGTGTAGGGGGACACTACTACGAGCAGTACTTC CAWSVGGHYYEQYF once TRBJ2-7 TRBV30 NA
TGTGCCAGTAGTGGGGGGACAGCCGATAATTCACCCCTCCACTTT CASSGGTADNSPLHF few TRBJ1-6 TRBV19 TRBD1
TGTGCCAGCAGTTCAGCTGCTAGCGGGAGAATCAACACCGGGGAGCTGTTTTTT CASSSAASGRINTGELFF NA TRBJ2-2 TRBV28 TRBD2
TGTGCCAGCAGCTTAATGACGGCCGGTGATACGCAGTATTTT CASSLMTAGDTQYF NA TRBJ2-3 TRBV7-9 NA
TGTGCCAGCTCACCGTCTCTTGAGAACTACAATGAGCAGTTCTTC CASSPSLENYNEQFF NA TRBJ2-1 TRBV18 NA
TGTGCCAGCAGCTTGGCCGCTGGAGGCGAGCAGTACTTC CASSLAAGGEQYF NA TRBJ2-7 TRBV5-5 NA
TGTGCCATCAGTGACCTCGGACAGGACAGCTCCTATAATTCACCCCTCCACTTT CAISDLGQDSSYNSPLHF NA TRBJ1-6 TRBV10-3 TRBD1
TGCGCCAGCAGCCATTTAGCGTCGAGCTCCTACGAGCAGTACTTC CASSHLASSSYEQYF NA TRBJ2-7 TRBV4-1 NA
TGTGCCAGCAGTTTACAGGTGAACTATGGCTACACCTTC CASSLQVNYGYTF NA TRBJ1-2 TRBV27 NA
TGTGCCAGCAGCTTGGGGGCAGGGGGGATACCGCGATTGAACACTGAAGCTTTCTTT CASSLGAGGIPRLNTEAFF few TRBJ1-1 TRBV5-5 TRBD1
TGTGCCTGGGGACAGGGGGCGCTTGCTATTACTGGAAACACCATATATTTT CAWGQGALAITGNTIYF NA TRBJ1-3 TRBV30 TRBD1